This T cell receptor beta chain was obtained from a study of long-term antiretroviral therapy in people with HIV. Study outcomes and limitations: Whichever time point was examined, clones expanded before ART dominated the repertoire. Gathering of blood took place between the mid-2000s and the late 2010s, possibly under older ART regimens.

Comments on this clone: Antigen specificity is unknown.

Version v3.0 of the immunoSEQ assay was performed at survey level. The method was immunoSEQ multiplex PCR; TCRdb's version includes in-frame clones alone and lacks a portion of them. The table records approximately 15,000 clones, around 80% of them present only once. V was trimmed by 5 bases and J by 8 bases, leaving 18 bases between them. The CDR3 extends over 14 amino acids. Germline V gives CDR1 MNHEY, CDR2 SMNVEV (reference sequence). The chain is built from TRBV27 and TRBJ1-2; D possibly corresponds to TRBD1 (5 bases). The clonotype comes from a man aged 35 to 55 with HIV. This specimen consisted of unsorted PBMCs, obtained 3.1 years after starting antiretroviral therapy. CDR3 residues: CASSPVGGLIGYTF. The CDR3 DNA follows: TGTGCCAGCAGTCCTGTGGGGGGTCTTATAGGCTACACCTTC.